The 12 T cell receptor beta chains below were found in one sample sequenced in a study of cytomegalovirus exposure and HLA in healthy donors. In the PCR, 60 Vbeta and 13 Jbeta primers were used. Libraries were prepared by immunoSEQ multiplex PCR; TCRdb keeps only in-frame clonotypes and omits some of them. This sample has 130,000 or so clones, with about 79% found just once. Input material: PBMCs. These receptor sequences come from a young woman in good health and CMV-seropositive.

The chain recombines TRBV29-1 with TRBJ2-5, with 9 bases matching TRBD2. CDR1 is SQVTM and CDR2 is ANQGSEA in the germline V gene. The CDR3 extends over 16 amino acids. V was pared by 3 bases and J by 2 bases, with 10 bases of the junction left unmatched. The DNA for the CDR3 is TGCAGCGTTGACCGAACTAGCGGGCTCTTTCAAGAGACCCAGTACTTC. Protein product: CSVDRTSGLFQETQYF.

This sequence joins TRBV6-5 and TRBJ2-5; 7 nucleotides align to TRBD1. This CDR3 contains 12 residues. Germline CDR1 and CDR2: MNHEY and SVGAGI. V shed 6 bases and J 2 bases; nucleotides not matched to a gene: 0. The CDR3 coding sequence is TGTGCCAGCAGACAGGGGCAAGAGACCCAGTACTTC. Its protein is CASRQGQETQYF.

This rearrangement joins TRBV19 to TRBJ2-5; the match to TRBD1 covers 8 bases. Germline assignment: CDR1 LNHDA and CDR2 SQIVND (reference sequence). J lost 3 bases, V lost 3 bases, and 0 bases had no gene match. The CDR3 has 13 residues. CDR3 residues: CASSMTGEETQYF. As DNA, the CDR3 is TGTGCCAGTAGTATGACAGGGGAAGAGACCCAGTACTTC. Full variable domain (outside the CDR3, taken from reference TRBV19 and TRBJ2-5): DGGITQSPKYLFRKEGQNVTLSCEQNLNHDAMYWYRQDPGQGLRLIYYSQIVNDFQKGDIAEGYSVSREKKESFPLTVTSAQKNPTAFYLCASSMTGEETQYFGPGTRLLVL.

The V gene is TRBV25-1, the J gene TRBJ2-2; 14 bases line up with TRBD2. Trimming took 4 bases from V and 7 from J; bases not matched to a gene: 8. Germline V CDR1 and CDR2: MGHDK, SYGVNS. This CDR3 has 17 amino acids. CDR3 nucleotides: TGTGCCAGCAGTGGAAAGACTAGCGGGGGGGCCGTCGGGGAGCTGTTTTTT. Translating gives CASSGKTSGGAVGELFF.

V is TRBV30 and J is TRBJ1-1; no firm D call. The CDR3 length is 13 residues. Germline V gene sequence: CDR1 GTSNPN, CDR2 SVGIG (reference sequence). The V end was cut by 1 base, the J end by 1 base, with 7 bases between. For the CDR3, the DNA is TGTGCCTGGAGTGCCTCTTGGAACACTGAAGCTTTCTTT. Protein: CAWSASWNTEAFF. The full variable domain, rest sourced from reference TRBV30 and TRBJ1-1, is SQTIHQWPATLVQPVGSPLSLECTVEGTSNPNLYWYRQAAGRGLQLLFYSVGIGQISSEVPQNLSASRPQDRQFILSSKKLLLSDSGFYLCAWSASWNTEAFFGQGTRLTVV.

This clone was detected only once. The chain uses TRBV2 and TRBJ1-5, with 11 bases that match TRBD1. Losses at the gene ends were 5 bases for V and 5 bases for J; bases not matched to a gene: 5. This CDR3 spans 15 amino acids. Germline lookup yields CDR1 SNHLY and CDR2 FYNNEI. CDR3 DNA sequence: TGTGCCAGCAGTTGGGACAGGGGGGAGTATCAGCCCCAGCATTTT. Translation gives CASSWDRGEYQPQHF.

The chain recombines TRBV19 with TRBJ2-1; unclear D gene. The ends were cut back, 5 bases at V and 5 bases at J, with 10 bases in the middle. This CDR3 contains 13 residues. The germline V gene has CDR1 LNHDA and CDR2 SQIVND (reference sequence). The CDR3 loop is CASSFLPDNEQFF. The CDR3, as DNA: TGTGCCAGTAGTTTCCTGCCGGACAATGAGCAGTTCTTC.

This rearrangement joins TRBV5-5 to TRBJ1-1; TRBD1 agrees at 8 bases. V shed 4 bases and J 8 bases; nucleotides not matched to a gene: 4. The CDR3 is 12 residues long. Germline lookup yields CDR1 SGHKS and CDR2 YYEKEE (reference sequence). This chain's CDR3 is CASSTWDREAFF. CDR3 nucleotides: TGTGCCAGCAGCACATGGGACAGGGAAGCTTTCTTT.

The DNA for the CDR3 is TGTGCCAGCAGCTTAAGCGCTAGCGGCTCCTACGAGCAGTACTTC. This codes for CASSLSASGSYEQYF. The chain carries TRBV5-4 and TRBJ2-7; 7 bases fit TRBD2. The CDR3 is 15 residues long. Germline values: CDR1 SGHNT, CDR2 YYREEE (reference sequence). Losses at the gene ends were 2 bases for V and 0 bases for J; bases not matched to a gene: 5.

V gene TRBV4-1 combines with J gene TRBJ2-5; 10 nucleotides align to TRBD2. This CDR3 is 20 amino acids long. Germline CDR1 is MGHRA and CDR2 is YSYEKL. Trimming at V came to 3 bases and at J to 0 bases, leaving 16 bases not matched to a gene. CDR3 in DNA: TGCGCCAGCAGCCAGATCCCAGCGGGGGGGGCACCCCCCGACCAAGAGACCCAGTACTTC. It translates to CASSQIPAGGAPPDQETQYF.

The rearrangement joins TRBV7-8 to TRBJ1-5; the D gene is possibly TRBD1 (6 bases). The V end was cut by 5 bases, the J end by 2 bases, with 16 bases between. The CDR3 covers 16 residues. Germline V lookup: CDR1 SGHVS, CDR2 FQNEAQ. CDR3 bases: TGTGCCAGCAGCCCTGACAGGTTCCTAGGCAATCAGCCCCAGCATTTT. It translates to CASSPDRFLGNQPQHF.

The chain recombines TRBV4-2 with TRBJ2-3, with 7 bases matching TRBD2. The CDR3 is 17 residues long. CDR1 and CDR2 from the germline V gene are LGHNA and YNFKEQ. Germline trimming cut 0 bases from V and 1 base from J; bases unmatched to any gene: 7. The CDR3 sequence: CASSQDPGLDGTDTQYF. The CDR3 DNA reads as TGTGCCAGCAGCCAAGATCCCGGACTAGACGGCACAGATACGCAGTATTTT.